This T cell receptor beta chain is from a study of PD-1 blockade in classical Hodgkin lymphoma. Study-wide results and limits: A reduction in baseline TCR diversity was reportedly seen in newly diagnosed patients relative to healthy donors. Although disease activity or prior therapy may be involved, causes of the repertoire differences remain undefined.

The method was immunoSEQ multiplex PCR; TCRdb's version includes in-frame clones alone and lacks a portion of them. This table has tens of thousands of clones, about 85% appearing once. Time point specified: newly diagnosed, previously untreated cHL patient sample. Magnetic depletion of unwanted cells isolated CD4+ T cells from thawed PBMCs. Comparison relied on PBMCs that came from newly diagnosed, untreated classical Hodgkin lymphoma. Concerning this clone: Its specificity is not known.

This clonotype was sampled from a human donor with classical Hodgkin lymphoma. The material sequenced was CD4+ T cells from blood.

The CDR3 bases are TGCGCCAGCAGCTCGGGACAGGGCGTCCAAGCTGGAAACACCATATATTTT. It translates to CASSSGQGVQAGNTIYF. This chain links TRBV5-1 with TRBJ1-3; the match to TRBD1 covers 9 bases. Germline CDR1 and CDR2: SGHRS and YFSETQ. After removal of 3 bases from V and 2 bases from J, the junction contained 9 bases not matched to a gene. This CDR3 is built from 17 residues.